This entry lists 24 T cell receptor beta chains sequenced from one sample in a study of OX40 agonist ivuxolimab in advanced cancers. TCRdb's copy holds only in-frame clones and misses some; the assay was immunoSEQ multiplex PCR. The table lists 50,000 to 65,000 clones, about 90% of them singletons. Source: CD4+ or CD8+ T cells sorted from blood, taken in a trial of the OX40 agonist ivuxolimab. These receptors originate from an adult with an advanced solid tumor such as melanoma, head and neck, liver or kidney cancer.

The genes are TRBV6-6 and TRBJ1-2; possible D gene TRBD1, 6 bases. Per the germline V gene, CDR1 is MNHNY and CDR2 is SVGAGI (reference sequence). This CDR3 has 13 residues. V dropped 6 bases and J dropped 2 bases, with 10 bases sitting between them. The CDR3 loop is CASRSGVNYGYTF. The DNA of the CDR3 is TGTGCCAGCAGATCAGGGGTAAACTATGGCTACACCTTC.

This clone showed up just a few times. This chain connects TRBV4-1 to TRBJ1-5, with a weak D call TRBD1 (5 bases). Trimming left V 0 bases short and J 0 bases short, with 9 bases between. The CDR3 extends over 16 amino acids. Germline-derived CDR1 and CDR2 are MGHRA and YSYEKL. CDR3 loop: CASSQDFGGSNQPQHF. CDR3 sequence (DNA): TGCGCCAGCAGCCAAGATTTCGGGGGTAGCAATCAGCCCCAGCATTTT.

This chain connects TRBV28 to TRBJ1-5; TRBD1 is a possible D gene (6 bases). V dropped 5 bases and J dropped 4 bases, with 21 bases sitting between them. CDR1 is MDHEN and CDR2 is SYDVKM in the germline V gene. This CDR3 region has 17 residues. The CDR3 loop reads CASSLPSGGAGNQPQHF. As DNA, the CDR3 is TGTGCCAGCAGTCTCCCAAGCGGGGGGGCGGGAAATCAGCCCCAGCATTTT.

This chain links TRBV7-3 with TRBJ1-6, with D maybe TRBD1 (5 bases). Germline V gene lookup returns CDR1 SGHTA and CDR2 FQGTGA. Trimming stripped 0 bases from V and 10 bases from J, with 7 bases between. CDR3 length: 13 residues. For the CDR3, the DNA is TGTGCCAGCAGCTTAACAGGGGTCTCACCCCTCCACTTT. Translated, it gives CASSLTGVSPLHF.

This chain links TRBV11-2 with TRBJ1-2, with D possibly matching TRBD1 (5 bases). V lost 2 bases to trimming and J lost 5 bases, with 21 bases between them. This CDR3 contains 17 residues. Per the germline V gene, CDR1 is SGHAT and CDR2 is FQNNGV. The CDR3 protein is CASSLPGKRAGLYGYTF. In DNA, the CDR3 is TGTGCCAGCAGCTTACCCGGCAAAAGGGCGGGGCTGTATGGCTACACCTTC.

This clone is a singleton in its sample. The rearrangement links TRBV28 to TRBJ1-5; D call uncertain. The CDR3 has 14 residues. The V end was cut by 3 bases, the J end by 5 bases, with 11 bases between. The germline CDR1 and CDR2 sequences are MDHEN and SYDVKM. CDR3 protein: CASSFPRFDQPQHF. CDR3 in DNA: TGTGCCAGCAGTTTCCCCAGGTTCGATCAGCCCCAGCATTTT.

This chain uses TRBV10-2 with TRBJ2-2; 11 bases map to TRBD1. The CDR3 runs 15 residues. V was pared by 8 bases and J by 5 bases, with 7 bases of the junction left unmatched. Per the germline V gene, CDR1 is WSHSY and CDR2 is SAAADI. DNA for the CDR3: TGCGCCAGCGTCAGGACAGGGGGCAATACCGGGGAGCTGTTTTTT. Its protein product is CASVRTGGNTGELFF.

The chain is built from TRBV6-6 and TRBJ2-7; 9 nucleotides line up with TRBD2. The CDR3 has 15 amino acids. After removal of 4 bases from V and 7 bases from J, the junction contained 11 bases not matched to a gene. Germline V gene sequence: CDR1 MNHNY, CDR2 SVGAGI (reference sequence). For the CDR3, the DNA is TGTGCCAGCAGTTCCAATAGCGGGAGTTTGGGAGAGCAGTACTTC. It specifies CASSSNSGSLGEQYF.

The chain combines TRBV27 with TRBJ2-3, with 11 bases lining up with TRBD2. Germline V lookup: CDR1 MNHEY, CDR2 SMNVEV (reference sequence). J lost 0 bases, V lost 4 bases, and 6 bases had no gene match. The CDR3 runs to 17 residues. Here the CDR3 DNA reads TGTGCCAGCAGTTCTCTAGCGGGGGGACCTAGCACAGATACGCAGTATTTT. Protein: CASSSLAGGPSTDTQYF.

J is TRBJ2-1 and V is TRBV27; either TRBD1 or TRBD2 may supply D (6 bases each). Germline V gene lookup returns CDR1 MNHEY and CDR2 SMNVEV (reference sequence). The CDR3 covers 16 residues. Trimming stripped 6 bases from V and 0 bases from J, with 15 bases between. CDR3 sequence: CASSLNKGGSYNEQFF. Written as DNA, the CDR3 is TGTGCCAGCAGCTTAAATAAGGGGGGCTCCTACAATGAGCAGTTCTTC.

The chain carries TRBV7-9 and TRBJ1-2; D call uncertain. Germline CDR1 and CDR2: SEHNR and FQNEAQ (reference sequence). V gave up 7 bases and J gave up 0 bases, with 15 bases separating them. The CDR3 contains 15 residues. CDR3: CASTRDPVANYGYTF. The CDR3, as DNA: TGTGCCAGCACCCGTGACCCAGTCGCTAACTATGGCTACACCTTC.

The chain recombines TRBV5-4 with TRBJ2-1; 9 bases map to TRBD2. The CDR3 is made up of 17 amino acids. V trimming: 0 bases; J trimming: 4 bases; junction bases outside the gene matches: 8. CDR1 and CDR2 from the germline V gene are SGHNT and YYREEE (reference sequence). The CDR3 spells CASSLGLADLVYNEQFF. The CDR3 DNA reads as TGTGCCAGCAGCTTGGGACTAGCGGATCTCGTTTACAATGAGCAGTTCTTC.

V is TRBV5-1 and J is TRBJ1-4; TRBD1 matches at 7 bases. This CDR3 comprises 14 residues. CDR1 is SGHRS and CDR2 is YFSETQ in the germline V gene. The V segment lost 2 bases and the J segment 7 bases; nucleotides outside the gene matches: 5. The CDR3 is CASSLRQGGEKLFF. The CDR3 region has the DNA TGCGCCAGCAGCTTAAGACAGGGAGGTGAAAAACTGTTTTTT.

The CDR3 DNA reads TGTGCCAGCAGCTTGGCCCGGGGCGGAGTGGGAAATCAGCCCCAGCATTTT. Protein product: CASSLARGGVGNQPQHF. The chain links TRBV5-5 to TRBJ1-5; TRBD1 might be the D (5 bases). The CDR3 covers 17 residues. V was pared by 0 bases and J by 4 bases, with 17 bases between. The V gene's germline CDR1 is SGHKS and CDR2 YYEKEE (reference sequence).

The V gene is TRBV7-9, the J gene TRBJ1-4; 9 bases are a match to TRBD1. CDR1 and CDR2 from the germline V gene are SEHNR and FQNEAQ (reference sequence). The CDR3 runs to 16 residues. Losses at the gene ends were 2 bases for V and 7 bases for J; bases not matched to a gene: 8. CDR3 loop: CASSLTKGQGTEKLFF. The DNA for the CDR3 is TGTGCCAGCAGCTTAACGAAAGGACAGGGGACTGAAAAACTGTTTTTT. Using reference TRBV7-9 and TRBJ1-4 for the parts outside the CDR3, the full variable domain is DTGVSQNPRHKITKRGQNVTFRCDPISEHNRLYWYRQTLGQGPEFLTYFQNEAQLEKSRLLSDRFSAERPKGSFSTLEIQRTEQGDSAMYLCASSLTKGQGTEKLFFGSGTQLSVL.

V usage is TRBV19 and J usage is TRBJ2-7, with D possibly matching TRBD1 (6 bases). The CDR3 contains 16 residues. Germline CDR1 reads LNHDA; CDR2 reads SQIVND (reference sequence). Deletions cut 2 bases from V and 3 bases from J, with 17 bases between. The CDR3 loop is CASSIRSRQDLYEQYF. CDR3 sequence (DNA): TGTGCCAGTAGTATAAGGTCGCGACAGGACCTCTACGAGCAGTACTTC.

The V gene is TRBV5-6, the J gene TRBJ2-2, with 8 positions matching TRBD1. This CDR3 is built from 17 residues. V shed 4 bases, J shed 5 bases, and the junction held 13 bases outside the gene matches. CDR1 and CDR2 from the germline V gene are SGHDT and YYEEEE. For the CDR3, the DNA is TGTGCCAGCAGCGACGAGGAGGCAGGGGGCTGGACCGGGGAGCTGTTTTTT. It translates to CASSDEEAGGWTGELFF.

This chain uses TRBV15 with TRBJ1-3; no definite D call. Germline V lookup: CDR1 LNHNV, CDR2 YYDKDF (reference sequence). The V end lost 0 bases, the J end lost 0 bases, and 12 bases lay between the germline ends. The CDR3 is 17 residues long. The CDR3 DNA sequence: TGTGCCACCAGCAGAGATCCCCCGGGTTTCTCTGGAAACACCATATATTTT. Protein product: CATSRDPPGFSGNTIYF.

The CDR3 DNA is TGTGCCAGCAGCGTCGGACAGACCACAGATACGCAGTATTTT. Amino acids: CASSVGQTTDTQYF. The J gene is TRBJ2-3, the V gene TRBV9, with a weak D call TRBD1 (6 bases). The CDR3 totals 14 residues. V lost 2 bases and J lost 2, with 9 bases in between. Per the germline V gene, CDR1 is SGDLS and CDR2 is YYNGEE.

The V call is TRBV18, the J call TRBJ1-2; D may be TRBD1 (5 bases). The germline gives CDR1 KGHSH, CDR2 LQKENI. V lost 3 bases and J 5 bases, leaving 13 bases between the germline ends. The CDR3 has 14 residues. The CDR3 nucleotides are TGTGCCAGCTCACCGTCCGGGACGGTTTATGGCTACACCTTC. It specifies CASSPSGTVYGYTF.

J is TRBJ2-7 and V is TRBV6-4, with a tentative D call TRBD2 (6 bases). Trimming stripped 2 bases from V and 5 bases from J, with 25 bases between. The CDR3 covers 18 residues. Germline V gives CDR1 MRHNA, CDR2 SNTAGT. The DNA of the CDR3 is TGTGCCAGCAGTGACCGATACCTTGCCCCGGGAGTCGTCGACGAGCAGTACTTC. It is translated as CASSDRYLAPGVVDEQYF.

The V and J genes are TRBV19 and TRBJ1-1; 9 positions match TRBD1. This CDR3 region has 16 residues. Germline V CDR1 and CDR2: LNHDA, SQIVND (reference sequence). Trimming removed 7 bases from V and 1 base from J; junction bases left unmatched: 10. This chain's CDR3 is CASTSLTGQGNTEAFF. The CDR3 coding sequence is TGTGCCAGTACCTCCCTGACGGGACAGGGGAACACTGAAGCTTTCTTT. Full variable domain (remainder filled in from reference TRBV19 and TRBJ1-1): DGGITQSPKYLFRKEGQNVTLSCEQNLNHDAMYWYRQDPGQGLRLIYYSQIVNDFQKGDIAEGYSVSREKKESFPLTVTSAQKNPTAFYLCASTSLTGQGNTEAFFGQGTRLTVV.

The chain has TRBV28 and TRBJ1-3, with 7 bases aligning to TRBD1. Germline assignment: CDR1 MDHEN and CDR2 SYDVKM. The CDR3 totals 14 residues. V lost 6 bases and J lost 6; bases outside the gene matches: 8. CDR3: CASSLRQGTNTIYF. In DNA, the CDR3 is TGTGCCAGCAGCTTACGACAGGGCACAAACACCATATATTTT.

The DNA for the CDR3 is TGCGCCAGCAGCTATTCTACAGGGGGCGAGCAGTACTTC. Translation: CASSYSTGGEQYF. The chain employs TRBV5-1 and TRBJ2-7; 8 bases match TRBD1. The CDR3 has 13 amino acids. The V gene's germline CDR1 is SGHRS and CDR2 YFSETQ. Trimming removed 3 bases from V and 6 bases from J; junction bases left unmatched: 5.